This T cell receptor beta chain derives from a study of T cells in localized non-small cell lung cancer. This CDR3 comprises 13 residues. Trimming stripped 7 bases from V and 0 bases from J, with 9 bases between. The germline V gene encodes CDR1 LNHDA and CDR2 SQIVND (reference sequence). Findings and caveats of the study: Because only a single region of the tumor was sequenced, heterogeneity remains possible.

On this clone itself: Its target is not known.

Data came from immunoSEQ multiplex PCR; TCRdb stores just in-frame clones and leaves some out. The sample lists approximately 820 clones, 25% to 35% seen once, with around 12% in the top ten. The clonotype comes from a woman aged 40-69 years with stage I squamous cell lung carcinoma. The chain uses TRBV19 and TRBJ1-1; no clear D gene. Sequenced here: normal lung tissue next to the tumor, sampled before any cancer treatment. This chain's CDR3 is CASTFGMNTEAFF. Here the CDR3 DNA reads TGTGCCAGTACTTTCGGGATGAACACTGAAGCTTTCTTT.